This T cell receptor beta chain was found in a study of blood T cell repertoires in COVID-19. Per the original data handling: Reference gene primer amplification in the assay estimated nucleated cell counts. The protocol was immunoSEQ multiplex PCR, while the TCRdb copy is restricted to in-frame clones and leaves out a portion. D and trimming were read from the DNA, whereas the V and J calls and clone size are those reported in that table. The table lists 200,000 to 300,000 clones, roughly 86% of them singletons, with less than 3% in the top ten. The V gene lost 8 bases and the J gene lost 5 bases, with 15 bases spanning the gap. The CDR3 runs 13 residues. In germline, CDR1 is LNHDA, CDR2 SQIVND (reference sequence).

The chain joins TRBV19 to TRBJ1-1; the D is unclear. The source material was PBMCs or T cells enriched from blood (not recorded which). This sequence was found in a woman younger than 30 who had recovered from COVID-19. The CDR3 DNA sequence: TGTGCCAGTCGCGAATTGGGAGAAACTGAAGCTTTCTTT. Amino acid sequence: CASRELGETEAFF.